This T cell receptor beta chain was recovered during a study of OX40 agonist ivuxolimab in advanced cancers. About the investigation overall: Ivuxolimab was an agonistic, fully human IgG2 monoclonal antibody directed against OX40 (CD134), a costimulatory receptor. Intravenous ivuxolimab was administered to patients every 2 weeks at six dose levels: 0.01, 0.1, 0.3, 1.5, 3 and 10 mg/kg. Among the approximately 50 dose-escalation patients, around 19 had hepatocellular carcinoma, roughly 15 melanoma, 9 renal cell carcinoma and 9 head and neck cancer. In the dose-escalation cohort, more than 75% of patients were male, and the mean age was roughly 60 years, with a range of about 20 to 79. Patients were allowed to have had prior anti-PD-1, anti-PD-L1 or anti-CTLA-4 therapy, and approximately 37% of the dose-escalation patients had been treated with checkpoint inhibitors. Partial responses were achieved by three dose-escalation patients, of whom one had hepatocellular carcinoma and two had cutaneous melanoma. Peripheral TCRbeta sequencing aimed to test whether ivuxolimab altered TCR sequence diversity and caused clonal T-cell expansion. The monotherapy dose-escalation portion (N of about 52 patients) of the phase I ivuxolimab trial is reported in the paper.

Beyond this particular receptor, the publication reports: In partial responders in the 0.1-3.0 mg/kg groups, normalized peripheral clonal expansion was found to be among the lowest, especially among CD8+ T cells. Low levels of normalized T-cell clonal expansion were also seen in some patients who did not respond. After ivuxolimab, CD8+ T cells had more expanded clones than CD4+ T cells on average. The antigen specificity of the peripheral T cells that underwent clonal expansion was not determined. At doses of 0.1 to 3.0 mg/kg, clonal expansion of both CD4+ and CD8+ blood T cells was observed from baseline to week 6.

As encoded in the germline V gene (reference sequence), CDR1 is MNHEY while CDR2 is SMNVEV. V sheds 6 bases and J sheds 0 bases, leaving 14 bases between their ends. The CDR3, cysteine through phenylalanine, is 15 amino acids long. The CDR3 DNA has 45 bases and is translated from base 1. To sequence the TCRbeta CDR3 region, genomic DNA was isolated from the sorted cells. The immunoSEQ Assay was used for sequencing of TCRbeta CDR3 regions. TCRdb obtained this table from immuneACCESS and retained in-frame rearrangements with V and J assigned. These tables miss some clones; where compared with another copy, unresolved V genes account for less than half of the shortfall, and the remainder is unexplained. The sample data list tens of thousands of clones, and about 90% of these were observed just once. Of the sample, 28% is held by the ten largest clones. Patients with autoimmune disease history or receiving systemic immunosuppression were excluded from the trial. Peripheral blood for TCR sequencing was collected from all dose cohorts at baseline, on cycle 4 day 1, and on cycle 7 day 1. The samples were drawn from a first-in-human, open-label, multicenter phase I dose-escalation trial of ivuxolimab. The trial enrolled adults with locally advanced or metastatic head and neck squamous cell, hepatocellular, melanoma or renal cell carcinoma. Before TCR sequencing, CD4+ T cells and CD8+ T cells from peripheral blood were sorted into separate populations.

A note on this clone: Its antigen is currently not known. Base qualities are missing; no much larger clone stands one base away.

This sequence uses TRBV27 and TRBJ1-1; no D gene can be assigned with confidence. This TCR came from an adult with an advanced solid tumor such as melanoma, head and neck, liver or kidney cancer. The sequences come from CD4+ or CD8+ T cells sorted from blood, collected in a trial of the OX40 agonist ivuxolimab. The CDR3 region: CASSLDRNMNTEAFF. The nucleotides are TGTGCCAGCAGCCTCGACCGGAACATGAACACTGAAGCTTTCTTT.